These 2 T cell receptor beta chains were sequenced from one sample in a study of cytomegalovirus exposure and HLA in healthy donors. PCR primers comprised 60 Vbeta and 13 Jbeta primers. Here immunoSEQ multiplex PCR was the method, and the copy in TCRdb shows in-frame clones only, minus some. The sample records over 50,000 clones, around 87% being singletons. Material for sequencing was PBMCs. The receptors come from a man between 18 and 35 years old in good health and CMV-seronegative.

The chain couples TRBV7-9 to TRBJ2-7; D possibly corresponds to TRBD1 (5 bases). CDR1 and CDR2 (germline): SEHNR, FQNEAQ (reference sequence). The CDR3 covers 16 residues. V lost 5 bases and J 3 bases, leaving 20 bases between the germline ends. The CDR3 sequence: CASSVSDKGMGYEQYF. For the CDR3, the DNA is TGTGCCAGCAGCGTATCTGACAAGGGGATGGGCTACGAGCAGTACTTC.

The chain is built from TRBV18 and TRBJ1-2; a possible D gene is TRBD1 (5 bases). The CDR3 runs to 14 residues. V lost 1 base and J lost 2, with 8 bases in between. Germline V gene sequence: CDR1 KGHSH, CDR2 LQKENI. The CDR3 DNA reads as TGTGCCAGCTCACCACTGACAGCCAACTATGGCTACACCTTC. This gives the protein CASSPLTANYGYTF. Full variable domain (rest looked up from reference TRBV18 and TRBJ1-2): NAGVMQNPRHLVRRRGQEARLRCSPMKGHSHVYWYRQLPEEGLKFMVYLQKENIIDESGMPKERFSAEFPKEGPSILRIQQVVRGDSAAYFCASSPLTANYGYTFGSGTRLTVV.